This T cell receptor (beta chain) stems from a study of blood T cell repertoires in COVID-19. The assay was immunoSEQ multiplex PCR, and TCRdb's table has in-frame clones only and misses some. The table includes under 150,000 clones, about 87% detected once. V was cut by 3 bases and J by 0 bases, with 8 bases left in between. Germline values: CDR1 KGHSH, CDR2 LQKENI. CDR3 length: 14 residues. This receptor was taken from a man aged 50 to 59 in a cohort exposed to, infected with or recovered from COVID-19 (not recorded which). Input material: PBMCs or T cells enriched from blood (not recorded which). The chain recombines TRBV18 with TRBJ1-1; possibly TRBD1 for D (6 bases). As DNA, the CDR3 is TGTGCCAGCTCACCGGACAGCGTGAACACTGAAGCTTTCTTT. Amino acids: CASSPDSVNTEAFF.